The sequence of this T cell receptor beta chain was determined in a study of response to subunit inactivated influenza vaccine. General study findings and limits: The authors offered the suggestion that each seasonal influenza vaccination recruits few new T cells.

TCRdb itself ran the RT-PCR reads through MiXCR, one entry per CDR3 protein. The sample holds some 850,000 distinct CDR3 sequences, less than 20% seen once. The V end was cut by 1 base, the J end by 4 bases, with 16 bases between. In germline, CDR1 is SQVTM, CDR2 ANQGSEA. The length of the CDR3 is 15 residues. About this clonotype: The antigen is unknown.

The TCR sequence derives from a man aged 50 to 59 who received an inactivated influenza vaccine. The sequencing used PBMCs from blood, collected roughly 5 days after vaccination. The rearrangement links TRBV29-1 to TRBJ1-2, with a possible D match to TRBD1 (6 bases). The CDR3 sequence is CSVEGVRGLGYGYTF. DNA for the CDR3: TGCAGCGTTGAAGGAGTCCGGGGGCTGGGCTATGGCTACACCTTC.